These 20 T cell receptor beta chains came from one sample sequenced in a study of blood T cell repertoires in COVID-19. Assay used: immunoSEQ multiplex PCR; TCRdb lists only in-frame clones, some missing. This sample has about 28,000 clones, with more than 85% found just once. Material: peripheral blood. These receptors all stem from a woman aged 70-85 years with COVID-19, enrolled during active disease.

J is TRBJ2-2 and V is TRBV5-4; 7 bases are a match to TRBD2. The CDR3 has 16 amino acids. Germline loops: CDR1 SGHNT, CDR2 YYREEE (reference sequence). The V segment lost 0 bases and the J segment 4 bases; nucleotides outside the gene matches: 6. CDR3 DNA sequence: TGTGCCAGCAGCTTGGGTGCGGGAGTGAGCACCGGGGAGCTGTTTTTT. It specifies CASSLGAGVSTGELFF. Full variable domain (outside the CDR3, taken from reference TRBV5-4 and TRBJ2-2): ETGVTQSPTHLIKTRGQQVTLRCSSQSGHNTVSWYQQALGQGPQFIFQYYREEENGRGNFPPRFSGLQFPNYSSELNVNALELDDSALYLCASSLGAGVSTGELFFGEGSRLTVL.

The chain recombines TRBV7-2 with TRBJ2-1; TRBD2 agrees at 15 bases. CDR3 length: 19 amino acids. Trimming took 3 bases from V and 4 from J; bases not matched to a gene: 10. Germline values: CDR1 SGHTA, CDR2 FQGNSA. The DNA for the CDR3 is TGTGCCAGCAGCTTTCCCCAGACCGGGACTAGCGGGAGGTACAATGAGCAGTTCTTC. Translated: CASSFPQTGTSGRYNEQFF.

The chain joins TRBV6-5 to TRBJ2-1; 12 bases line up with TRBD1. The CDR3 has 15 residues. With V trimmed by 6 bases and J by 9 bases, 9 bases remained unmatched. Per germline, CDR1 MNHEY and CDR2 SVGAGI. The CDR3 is CASRRPGQGAFEQFF. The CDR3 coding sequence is TGTGCCAGCAGAAGGCCGGGACAGGGGGCGTTTGAGCAGTTCTTC.

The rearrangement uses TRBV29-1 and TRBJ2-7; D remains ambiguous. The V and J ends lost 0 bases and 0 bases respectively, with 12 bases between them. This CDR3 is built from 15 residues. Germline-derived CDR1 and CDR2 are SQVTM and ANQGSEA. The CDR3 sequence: CSVEEWVGRSYEQYF. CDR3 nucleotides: TGCAGCGTTGAAGAGTGGGTGGGCCGCTCCTACGAGCAGTACTTC.

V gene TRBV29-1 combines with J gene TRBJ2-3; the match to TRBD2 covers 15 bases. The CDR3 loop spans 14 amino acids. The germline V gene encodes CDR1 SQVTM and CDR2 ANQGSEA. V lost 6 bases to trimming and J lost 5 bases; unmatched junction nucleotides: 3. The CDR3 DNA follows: TGCAGCGTCTGGGGACTAGCGGGAGGAGATACGCAGTATTTT. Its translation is CSVWGLAGGDTQYF.

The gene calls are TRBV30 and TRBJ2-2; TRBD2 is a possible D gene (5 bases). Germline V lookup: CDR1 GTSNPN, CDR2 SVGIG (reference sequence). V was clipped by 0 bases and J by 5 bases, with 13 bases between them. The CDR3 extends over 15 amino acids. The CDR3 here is CAWSVMAPGTGELFF. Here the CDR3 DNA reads TGTGCCTGGAGTGTAATGGCGCCGGGGACCGGGGAGCTGTTTTTT.

CDR3 bases: TGCGCCAGCAGCTCCAACAGGGAGGGCTATGGCTACACCTTC. Translating it yields CASSSNREGYGYTF. This rearrangement joins TRBV5-1 to TRBJ1-2, with D tentatively TRBD1 (6 bases). The V gene lost 3 bases and the J gene lost 4 bases, with 13 bases spanning the gap. The CDR3 covers 14 residues. Germline CDR1 reads SGHRS; CDR2 reads YFSETQ.

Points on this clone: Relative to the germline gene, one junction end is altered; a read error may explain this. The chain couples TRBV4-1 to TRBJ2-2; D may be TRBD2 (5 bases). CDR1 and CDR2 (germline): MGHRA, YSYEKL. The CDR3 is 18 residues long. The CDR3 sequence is CASRQVYGPREITGELFF. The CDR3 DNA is TGCGCCAGCAGACAAGTCTACGGCCCCCGGGAAATAACCGGGGAGCTGTTTTTT.

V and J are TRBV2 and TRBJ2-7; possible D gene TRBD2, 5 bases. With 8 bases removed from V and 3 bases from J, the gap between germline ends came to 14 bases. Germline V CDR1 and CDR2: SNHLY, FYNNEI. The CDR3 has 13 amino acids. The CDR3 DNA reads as TGTGCCAGCTTCTCGGGATCCGGCTACGAGCAGTACTTC. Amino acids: CASFSGSGYEQYF.

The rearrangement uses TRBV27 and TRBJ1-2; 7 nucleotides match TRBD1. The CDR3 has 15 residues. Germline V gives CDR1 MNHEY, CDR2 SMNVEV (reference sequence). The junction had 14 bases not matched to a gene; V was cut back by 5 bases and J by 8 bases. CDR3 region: CASSLTQGLPWGYTF. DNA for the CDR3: TGTGCCAGCAGTCTCACACAGGGGCTCCCTTGGGGCTACACCTTC.

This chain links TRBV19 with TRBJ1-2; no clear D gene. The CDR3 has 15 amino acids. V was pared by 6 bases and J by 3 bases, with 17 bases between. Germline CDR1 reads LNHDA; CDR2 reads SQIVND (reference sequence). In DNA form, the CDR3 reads TGTGCCAGTAGCCCTCCCCCGCCAGGTTACTATGGCTACACCTTC. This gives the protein CASSPPPPGYYGYTF.

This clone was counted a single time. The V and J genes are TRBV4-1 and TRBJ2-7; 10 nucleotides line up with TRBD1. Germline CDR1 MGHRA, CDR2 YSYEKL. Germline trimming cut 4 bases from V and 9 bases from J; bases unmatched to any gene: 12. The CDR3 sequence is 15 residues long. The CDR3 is CASSRAPGTGESQYF. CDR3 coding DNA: TGCGCCAGCAGCCGAGCGCCCGGGACAGGGGAGTCGCAGTACTTC.

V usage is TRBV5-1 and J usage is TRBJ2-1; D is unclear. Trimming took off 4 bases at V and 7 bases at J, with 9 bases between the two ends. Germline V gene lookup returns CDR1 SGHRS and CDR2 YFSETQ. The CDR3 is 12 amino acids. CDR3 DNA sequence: TGCGCCAGCAGCAAGCAGGAAAATGAGCAGTTCTTC. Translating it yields CASSKQENEQFF.

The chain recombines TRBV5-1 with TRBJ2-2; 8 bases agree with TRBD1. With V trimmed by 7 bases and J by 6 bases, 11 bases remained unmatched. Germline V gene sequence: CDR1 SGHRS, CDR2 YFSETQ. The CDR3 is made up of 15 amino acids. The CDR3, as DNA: TGCGCCAGCGCCCCTGGACAGGGTCTTTCCGGGGAGCTGTTTTTT. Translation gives CASAPGQGLSGELFF.

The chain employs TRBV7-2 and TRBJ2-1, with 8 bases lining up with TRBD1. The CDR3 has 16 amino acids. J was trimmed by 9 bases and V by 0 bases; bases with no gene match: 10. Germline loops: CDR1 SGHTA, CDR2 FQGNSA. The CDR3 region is CASSLAPGGGQGEQFF. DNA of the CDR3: TGTGCCAGCAGCTTAGCCCCAGGGGGCGGGCAGGGTGAGCAGTTCTTC.

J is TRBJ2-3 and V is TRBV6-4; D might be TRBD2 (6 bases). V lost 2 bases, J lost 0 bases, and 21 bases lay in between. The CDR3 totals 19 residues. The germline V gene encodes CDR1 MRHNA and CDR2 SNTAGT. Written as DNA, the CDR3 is TGTGCCAGCAGTGACGAAGGAGGACTAAGACGGGCCAGCACAGATACGCAGTATTTT. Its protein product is CASSDEGGLRRASTDTQYF.

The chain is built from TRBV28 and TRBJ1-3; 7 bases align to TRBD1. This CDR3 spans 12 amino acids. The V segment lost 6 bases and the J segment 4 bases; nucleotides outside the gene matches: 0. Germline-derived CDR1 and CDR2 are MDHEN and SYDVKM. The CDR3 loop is CASRGQGNTIYF. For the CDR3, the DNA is TGTGCCAGCAGGGGACAGGGAAACACCATATATTTT.

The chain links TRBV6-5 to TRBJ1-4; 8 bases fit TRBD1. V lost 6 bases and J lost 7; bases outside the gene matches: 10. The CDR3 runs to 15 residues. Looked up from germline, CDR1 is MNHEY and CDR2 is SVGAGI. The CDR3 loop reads CASRPQTGEAEKLFF. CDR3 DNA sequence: TGTGCCAGCAGACCACAGACAGGGGAGGCTGAAAAACTGTTTTTT.

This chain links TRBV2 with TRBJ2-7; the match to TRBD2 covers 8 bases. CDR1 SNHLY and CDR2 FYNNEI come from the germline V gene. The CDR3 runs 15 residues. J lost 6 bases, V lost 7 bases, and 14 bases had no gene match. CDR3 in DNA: TGTGCCAGCACTGTAGACGGGAGGGCAAATTCCGAGCAGTACTTC. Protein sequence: CASTVDGRANSEQYF.

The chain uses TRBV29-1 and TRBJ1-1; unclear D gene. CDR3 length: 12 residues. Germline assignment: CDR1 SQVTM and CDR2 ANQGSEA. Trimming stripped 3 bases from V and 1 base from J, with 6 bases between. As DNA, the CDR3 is TGCAGCGTTGACGCGGGGAACACTGAAGCTTTCTTT. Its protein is CSVDAGNTEAFF.